One and the same sample provided the 30 T cell receptor beta chains below, sequenced in a study of T cells in localized non-small cell lung cancer. This table comes from immunoSEQ multiplex PCR, and its TCRdb copy is limited to in-frame clones, with some not included. The table has several thousand clones, approximately 90% seen once. The source material was peripheral blood, sampled before any cancer treatment. These receptors were taken from a woman aged 35 to 69 with stage I squamous cell lung carcinoma.

The rearrangement joins TRBV12-5 to TRBJ2-3; TRBD2 matches 8 bases. Trimming removed 2 bases from V and 3 bases from J; junction bases left unmatched: 1. CDR1 and CDR2 from the germline V gene are LGHNT and FRNRAP. The CDR3 covers 14 residues. This CDR3 is CASGLRGGTDTQYF. In DNA form, the CDR3 reads TGTGCTAGTGGTTTGCGGGGGGGGACAGATACGCAGTATTTT. The full variable domain, in which reference TRBV12-5 and TRBJ2-3 provide the parts outside the CDR3, is DARVTQTPRHKVTEMGQEVTMRCQPILGHNTVFWYRQTMMQGLELLAYFRNRAPLDDSGMPKDRFSAEMPDATLATLKIQPSEPRDSAVYFCASGLRGGTDTQYFGPGTRLTVL.

The chain joins TRBV4-3 to TRBJ1-1, with D maybe TRBD1 (6 bases). The V end was cut by 1 base, the J end by 0 bases, with 12 bases between. CDR3 length equals 16 residues. From germline, CDR1 is LGHNA and CDR2 YSLEER. The CDR3 coding sequence is TGCGCCAGCAGCCAAGGGCCAGGGGCGTTGAACACTGAAGCTTTCTTT. This codes for CASSQGPGALNTEAFF.

The rearrangement uses TRBV21-1 and TRBJ1-5. TRBV21-1 is annotated as a pseudogene. The CDR3 runs to 16 residues. DNA of the CDR3: TGTGCCAGCAGTTTAGGCGTACATTGGCATCATCAGCCCCAGCATTTT. Protein sequence: CASSLGVHWHHQPQHF.

The rearrangement joins TRBV5-4 to TRBJ2-5; D call uncertain. CDR3 length: 14 amino acids. Trimming left V 2 bases short and J 1 base short, with 9 bases between. Germline V gene sequence: CDR1 SGHNT, CDR2 YYREEE (reference sequence). CDR3 nucleotides: TGTGCCAGCAGCTTAGGAAATCGCCAAGAGACCCAGTACTTC. It is translated as CASSLGNRQETQYF.

The rearrangement joins TRBV10-3 to TRBJ1-2; perhaps TRBD1 as D (5 bases). Germline V gene data show CDR1 as ENHRY and CDR2 as SYGVKD. The CDR3 covers 13 residues. Trimming stripped 4 bases from V and 7 bases from J, with 13 bases between. For the CDR3, the DNA is TGTGCCATCAGTGCGGAGGGGCTGAGTGGCTACACCTTC. The encoded protein is CAISAEGLSGYTF.

To note about this clone: A junction boundary mismatches the germline segment, possibly from a read error. The chain combines TRBV7-2 with TRBJ1-5, with unresolved D. Germline CDR1 and CDR2: SGHTA and FQGNSA. This CDR3 comprises 15 residues. CDR3 sequence (DNA): TGTGCCGGCAGCTTAGCGGGTGAAGGGTGGGAGCCCCAGCATTTT. Translating gives CAGSLAGEGWEPQHF.

V and J are TRBV18 and TRBJ2-3, with no clear D. V gave up 2 bases and J gave up 5 bases, with 8 bases separating them. CDR1 KGHSH and CDR2 LQKENI come from the germline V gene. This CDR3 contains 13 residues. The CDR3 DNA reads as TGTGCCAGCTCACCAGAATTGGGAGATACGCAGTATTTT. Translated: CASSPELGDTQYF.

The rearrangement joins TRBV7-9 to TRBJ1-2, with unresolved D. In germline, CDR1 is SEHNR, CDR2 FQNEAQ (reference sequence). V was shortened by 2 bases and J by 0 bases, with 7 bases between the two germline ends. This CDR3 contains 14 residues. The CDR3 reads CASSLPAANYGYTF. The DNA for the CDR3 is TGTGCCAGCAGCTTACCAGCAGCTAACTATGGCTACACCTTC.

The chain is built from TRBV5-4 and TRBJ1-5; possibly TRBD1 for D (6 bases). Germline V lookup: CDR1 SGHNT, CDR2 YYREEE (reference sequence). The V and J ends lost 2 bases and 5 bases respectively, with 14 bases between them. The CDR3 has 15 amino acids. CDR3 residues: CASSLIQGKDQPQHF. For the CDR3, the DNA is TGTGCCAGCAGCTTAATACAGGGAAAGGATCAGCCCCAGCATTTT.

A single count supports this clone. The junction departs from the called germline gene at one end, perhaps through a read error. The J gene is TRBJ2-3, the V gene TRBV7-7; D possibly corresponds to TRBD1 (6 bases). The germline V gene has CDR1 SSHAT and CDR2 FNYEAQ (reference sequence). The CDR3 totals 13 residues. The CDR3 coding sequence is TGTGCTAGCAGCACCGACAGGACAGATACGCAGTATTTT. It codes for CASSTDRTDTQYF.

Remarks on this clone: The junction shows a germline mismatch at one end, possibly a read error. V and J are TRBV6-5 and TRBJ1-2, with TRBD1 matching over 10 bases. The CDR3 is 13 residues long. The germline CDR1 and CDR2 sequences are MNHEY and SVGAGI. The CDR3 spells CACRQGAIYGYTF. As DNA, the CDR3 is TGTGCCTGCAGACAGGGGGCGATCTATGGCTACACCTTC.

The chain combines TRBV6-1 with TRBJ2-1, with D maybe TRBD2 (7 bases). The CDR3 is 16 amino acids. CDR1 is MNHNS and CDR2 is SASEGT in the germline V gene. V dropped 0 bases and J dropped 7 bases, with 16 bases sitting between them. Here the CDR3 reads CASSEALGGLRNEQFF. For the CDR3, the DNA is TGTGCCAGCAGTGAAGCATTGGGGGGGCTTCGGAATGAGCAGTTCTTC.

The chain uses TRBV6-5 and TRBJ2-1; D uncertain. Deletions cut 6 bases from V and 3 bases from J, with 9 bases between. Germline CDR1 reads MNHEY; CDR2 reads SVGAGI. This CDR3 is built from 13 residues. The CDR3 loop reads CASRRLIYNEQFF. CDR3 in DNA: TGTGCCAGCAGGCGACTGATCTACAATGAGCAGTTCTTC.

The genes are TRBV2 and TRBJ2-7, with D unresolved. This CDR3 is built from 11 residues. Germline V gene data show CDR1 as SNHLY and CDR2 as FYNNEI. V lost 1 base and J lost 7, with 5 bases in between. The CDR3 is CASSEVREQYF. CDR3 nucleotides: TGTGCCAGCAGTGAAGTTCGAGAGCAGTACTTC.

The V and J genes are TRBV7-2 and TRBJ2-5; D might be TRBD1 or TRBD2, each matching 5 bases. CDR1 is SGHTA and CDR2 is FQGNSA in the germline V gene. The CDR3 has 14 amino acids. V lost 5 bases and J lost 1, with 11 bases in between. CDR3: CASSPLGVQETQYF. CDR3 bases: TGTGCCAGCAGCCCCCTGGGGGTCCAAGAGACCCAGTACTTC. The full variable domain, completed using reference TRBV7-2 and TRBJ2-5, is GAGVSQSPSNKVTEKGKDVELRCDPISGHTALYWYRQSLGQGLEFLIYFQGNSAPDKSGLPSDRFSAERTGGSVSTLTIQRTQQEDSAVYLCASSPLGVQETQYFGPGTRLLVL.

The chain combines TRBV20-1 with TRBJ2-1; no definite D call. Trimming removed 5 bases from V and 7 bases from J, with 9 bases in between. Germline values: CDR1 DFQATT, CDR2 SNEGSKA (reference sequence). The length of the CDR3 is 11 residues. CDR3 sequence (DNA): TGCAGTGCTTCATTGTCTAATGAGCAGTTCTTC. This codes for CSASLSNEQFF.

The chain has TRBV27 and TRBJ2-2; 10 bases map to TRBD1. The V gene's germline CDR1 is MNHEY and CDR2 SMNVEV (reference sequence). This CDR3 has 19 residues. The V and J ends lost 6 bases and 2 bases, in that order; junction bases with no gene match: 15. CDR3 protein: CASSDRGRRGPFNTGELFF. The CDR3 nucleotides are TGTGCCAGCAGCGACAGGGGGCGGAGGGGACCTTTTAACACCGGGGAGCTGTTTTTT.

The genes are TRBV30 and TRBJ1-5; D is unclear. Germline V CDR1 and CDR2: GTSNPN, SVGIG (reference sequence). V lost 2 bases and J 3 bases, leaving 17 bases between the germline ends. CDR3 size: 16 residues. CDR3 amino acids: CAWSSFLSPINQPQHF. CDR3 nucleotides: TGTGCCTGGAGTTCCTTTTTATCCCCGATCAATCAGCCCCAGCATTTT.

This clone has just one count. V is TRBV9 and J is TRBJ1-5; a possible D gene is TRBD1 (5 bases). The CDR3 consists of 14 residues. Germline V gene data show CDR1 as SGDLS and CDR2 as YYNGEE. V was trimmed by 4 bases and J by 4 bases, leaving 12 bases between them. The CDR3 here is CASSPWDGNQPQHF. The CDR3 DNA follows: TGTGCCAGCAGCCCCTGGGACGGAAATCAGCCCCAGCATTTT.

This clone came up once. The chain uses TRBV19 and TRBJ1-2; no reliable D call. CDR1 is LNHDA and CDR2 is SQIVND in the germline V gene (reference sequence). Trimming stripped 2 bases from V and 6 bases from J, with 7 bases between. The CDR3 totals 12 residues. CDR3 in amino acids: CASSIRSDGYTF. The CDR3 nucleotides read TGTGCCAGTAGTATAAGAAGTGATGGCTACACCTTC. Based on the CDR3 plus reference TRBV19 and TRBJ1-2, the full variable domain is DGGITQSPKYLFRKEGQNVTLSCEQNLNHDAMYWYRQDPGQGLRLIYYSQIVNDFQKGDIAEGYSVSREKKESFPLTVTSAQKNPTAFYLCASSIRSDGYTFGSGTRLTVV.

CDR3 sequence (DNA): TGCGCCAGCACCTTAGACAGGGGAGGGAGTATGGCCGGGTATGGCTACACCTTC. This encodes CASTLDRGGSMAGYGYTF. The chain joins TRBV4-1 to TRBJ1-2; 8 positions agree with TRBD1. The CDR3 has 18 residues. Germline V gives CDR1 MGHRA, CDR2 YSYEKL. V lost 7 bases and J lost 5; bases outside the gene matches: 21.

J is TRBJ1-3 and V is TRBV6-5, with D tentatively TRBD1 (5 bases). Germline V gene lookup returns CDR1 MNHEY and CDR2 SVGAGI. The CDR3 is made up of 15 amino acids. Trimming left V 5 bases short and J 2 bases short, with 13 bases between. CDR3 nucleotides: TGTGCCAGCAGTCTAGGGACGGTGGCTGGAAACACCATATATTTT. It specifies CASSLGTVAGNTIYF.

V usage is TRBV29-1 and J usage is TRBJ2-1; D unresolved. V was cut by 3 bases and J by 6 bases, with 15 bases left in between. Germline CDR1 SQVTM, CDR2 ANQGSEA. The CDR3 covers 14 residues. CDR3 residues: CSVDLGIGSNEQFF. DNA of the CDR3: TGCAGCGTTGATCTGGGAATAGGGTCCAATGAGCAGTTCTTC.

The V call is TRBV5-1, the J call TRBJ2-3; no firm D call. The CDR3 sequence is 16 residues long. Germline loops: CDR1 SGHRS, CDR2 YFSETQ. V lost 0 bases, J lost 1 base, and 12 bases lay in between. CDR3 DNA sequence: TGCGCCAGCAGCTTGGAAGGCGAAGTCCGCACAGATACGCAGTATTTT. This sequence encodes CASSLEGEVRTDTQYF.

The sample holds one count of this clone. The chain is built from TRBV6-6 and TRBJ2-7, with D unclear. The germline CDR1 and CDR2 sequences are MNHNY and SVGAGI (reference sequence). CDR3 length equals 14 residues. V dropped 7 bases and J dropped 5 bases, with 18 bases sitting between them. CDR3 protein: CASTDPRRIDEQYF. The CDR3 bases are TGTGCCAGCACCGACCCAAGAAGGATCGACGAGCAGTACTTC.

The V gene is TRBV6-1, the J gene TRBJ1-5; D perhaps matches TRBD1 (5 bases). Germline V lookup: CDR1 MNHNS, CDR2 SASEGT. The V gene lost 8 bases and the J gene lost 0 bases, with 11 bases spanning the gap. This CDR3 has 14 residues. Here the CDR3 reads CASLQVYSNQPQHF. The CDR3 DNA reads TGTGCCAGCTTACAGGTCTATAGCAATCAGCCCCAGCATTTT.

There are a few counts of this clone. This sequence joins TRBV29-1 and TRBJ1-2; no clear D. The CDR3 spans 10 residues. Germline loops: CDR1 SQVTM, CDR2 ANQGSEA. Trimming removed 5 bases at V and 6 bases at J, with 7 bases between. This chain's CDR3 is CSVLENGYTF. The CDR3 DNA reads as TGCAGCGTTCTCGAGAATGGCTACACCTTC.

The table lists this clone with a count of one. In nucleotides, the CDR3 is TGTGCCAGCAGCTTGGAATCCGAGCGTGGCACAGATACGCAGTATTTT. It encodes CASSLESERGTDTQYF. This chain links TRBV5-6 with TRBJ2-3, with D unresolved. CDR3 length: 16 amino acids. Germline V gene sequence: CDR1 SGHDT, CDR2 YYEEEE. Deletions cut 0 bases from V and 1 base from J, with 12 bases between.

This rearrangement joins TRBV5-6 to TRBJ2-5, with a weak D call TRBD1 (5 bases). CDR1 and CDR2 (germline): SGHDT, YYEEEE. The CDR3 has 15 amino acids. The V and J ends lost 5 bases and 4 bases respectively, with 18 bases between them. CDR3 residues: CASRSTDVVGETQYF. In nucleotides, the CDR3 is TGTGCCAGCAGGTCGACAGACGTAGTTGGAGAGACCCAGTACTTC. Based on the CDR3 plus reference TRBV5-6 and TRBJ2-5, the full variable domain is DAGVTQSPTHLIKTRGQQVTLRCSPKSGHDTVSWYQQALGQGPQFIFQYYEEEERQRGNFPDRFSGHQFPNYSSELNVNALLLGDSALYLCASRSTDVVGETQYFGPGTRLLVL.

This chain joins TRBV5-5 and TRBJ2-7; D perhaps matches TRBD1 (6 bases). Trimming pared 2 bases from V and 3 bases from J, leaving 12 bases between. The CDR3 has 14 amino acids. CDR1 SGHKS and CDR2 YYEKEE come from the germline V gene (reference sequence). The CDR3 region is CASSLLGDNYEQYF. As DNA, the CDR3 is TGTGCCAGCAGCTTACTAGGGGACAACTACGAGCAGTACTTC. Complete variable domain (other parts from reference TRBV5-5 and TRBJ2-7): DAGVTQSPTHLIKTRGQQVTLRCSPISGHKSVSWYQQVLGQGPQFIFQYYEKEERGRGNFPDRFSARQFPNYSSELNVNALLLGDSALYLCASSLLGDNYEQYFGPGTRLTVT.